Listed here are 16 T cell receptor beta chains from one sample, sequenced in a study of cytomegalovirus exposure and HLA in healthy donors. Clones were read by immunoSEQ multiplex PCR, and TCRdb kept only the in-frame ones, dropping some. Among tens of thousands of clones, just under 95% were seen once, and the ten largest hold approximately 1.5%. Sequencing was performed on PBMCs. These TCRs come from a man younger than 35 in good health and CMV-seropositive.

This clone was recorded only once. This rearrangement joins TRBV2 to TRBJ2-3, with 12 bases identical to TRBD2. The CDR3 length is 15 residues. CDR1 and CDR2 (germline): SNHLY, FYNNEI. Losses at the gene ends were 6 bases for V and 5 bases for J; bases not matched to a gene: 6. The CDR3 loop is CASSELAGGLDTQYF. The CDR3 bases are TGTGCCAGCAGCGAACTAGCGGGAGGTCTAGATACGCAGTATTTT.

This sequence joins TRBV19 and TRBJ2-3, with 10 bases lining up with TRBD2. CDR3 length equals 14 residues. CDR1 LNHDA and CDR2 SQIVND come from the germline V gene (reference sequence). V trimming: 7 bases; J trimming: 4 bases; junction bases outside the gene matches: 5. As DNA, the CDR3 is TGTGCCAGTACGGCTAGCGGGGGTTCAGATACGCAGTATTTT. Its protein is CASTASGGSDTQYF.

The V gene is TRBV7-9, the J gene TRBJ2-5; maybe TRBD1 (6 bases). V shed 5 bases and J shed 3 bases, with 19 bases lying between them. Germline CDR1 SEHNR, CDR2 FQNEAQ (reference sequence). This CDR3 region has 16 residues. The CDR3 loop reads CASSPPWDKSKETQYF. The DNA of the CDR3 is TGTGCCAGCAGCCCGCCCTGGGACAAAAGTAAAGAGACCCAGTACTTC.

V and J are TRBV7-3 and TRBJ2-1; a weak D match, TRBD2 (6 bases). The CDR3 totals 15 residues. The germline V and J ends were trimmed by 5 bases and 4 bases, with 15 bases remaining between them. CDR1 SGHTA and CDR2 FQGTGA come from the germline V gene. The CDR3, as DNA: TGTGCCAGCAGCCCGGAGGGGAGAAGATACAATGAGCAGTTCTTC. Translation: CASSPEGRRYNEQFF.

J is TRBJ2-3 and V is TRBV13, with TRBD1 identical over 7 bases. This CDR3 has 15 amino acids. CDR1 PRHDT and CDR2 FYEKMQ come from the germline V gene (reference sequence). Trimming at V came to 5 bases and at J to 2 bases, leaving 7 bases not matched to a gene. The CDR3 region is CASSNRQGHTDTQYF. In DNA form, the CDR3 reads TGTGCCAGCAGCAACAGACAGGGACACACAGATACGCAGTATTTT.

This clone was seen a single time. The chain combines TRBV28 with TRBJ2-7; D gene ambiguous. Germline V gene lookup returns CDR1 MDHEN and CDR2 SYDVKM. The CDR3 loop spans 11 amino acids. With 6 bases removed from V and 5 bases from J, the gap between germline ends came to 8 bases. CDR3 bases: TGTGCCAGCAGCCTGAAGCACGAGCAGTACTTC. Its translation is CASSLKHEQYF.

J is TRBJ1-2 and V is TRBV15; D is possibly TRBD1 (5 bases). Germline CDR1 reads LNHNV; CDR2 reads YYDKDF (reference sequence). The V gene lost 5 bases and the J gene lost 2 bases, with 12 bases spanning the gap. This CDR3 contains 14 residues. CDR3: CATSQGSMNYGYTF. CDR3 in DNA: TGTGCCACCAGCCAGGGCAGCATGAACTATGGCTACACCTTC.

This chain links TRBV4-2 with TRBJ2-7; 8 bases are shared with TRBD2. Germline V gene lookup returns CDR1 LGHNA and CDR2 YNFKEQ. V gave up 4 bases and J gave up 5 bases; unmatched junction bases: 10. CDR3 length: 15 amino acids. CDR3: CASSREGLVGHEQYF. DNA for the CDR3: TGTGCCAGCAGCCGGGAGGGACTAGTCGGCCACGAGCAGTACTTC.

V gene TRBV29-1 combines with J gene TRBJ2-3, with 7 bases fitting TRBD1. After removal of 3 bases from V and 3 bases from J, the junction contained 3 bases not matched to a gene. The CDR3 is 13 amino acids. CDR1 and CDR2 (germline): SQVTM, ANQGSEA. CDR3 coding DNA: TGCAGCGTTGATAGGGGGCTGACAGATACGCAGTATTTT. It encodes CSVDRGLTDTQYF.

V gene TRBV11-3 combines with J gene TRBJ1-1; no definite D call. This CDR3 contains 13 residues. The germline V gene encodes CDR1 SGHNT and CDR2 YENEEA. V dropped 3 bases and J dropped 1 base, with 6 bases sitting between them. The CDR3 loop is CASSFSQNTEAFF. The CDR3 nucleotides are TGTGCCAGCAGCTTTTCCCAGAACACTGAAGCTTTCTTT. The variable domain in full, with the rest retrieved from reference TRBV11-3 and TRBJ1-1, is EAGVVQSPRYKIIEKKQPVAFWCNPISGHNTLYWYLQNLGQGPELLIRYENEEAVDDSQLPKDRFSAERLKGVDSTLKIQPAELGDSAVYLCASSFSQNTEAFFGQGTRLTVV.

The chain combines TRBV29-1 with TRBJ2-3; a possible D gene is TRBD2 (5 bases). The CDR3 contains 14 residues. V dropped 5 bases and J dropped 4 bases, with 16 bases sitting between them. Germline CDR1 reads SQVTM; CDR2 reads ANQGSEA. CDR3 DNA: TGCAGCGTTAAAGGCAGGCGGGTTCCAGATACGCAGTATTTT. This codes for CSVKGRRVPDTQYF.

The CDR3 sequence is CAIRQGINQPQHF. The CDR3 DNA follows: TGTGCCATACGACAGGGGATCAATCAGCCCCAGCATTTT. This chain connects TRBV6-1 to TRBJ1-5; TRBD1 matches 8 bases. V dropped 10 bases and J dropped 3; count of bases not matched to a gene: 5. Germline loops: CDR1 MNHNS, CDR2 SASEGT. The length of the CDR3 is 13 residues.

The rearrangement joins TRBV5-1 to TRBJ1-4; the D gene is possibly TRBD1 (5 bases). V dropped 6 bases and J dropped 0 bases, with 15 bases sitting between them. CDR3 length equals 16 residues. The germline V gene has CDR1 SGHRS and CDR2 YFSETQ. The CDR3 DNA follows: TGCGCCAGCAAACTCATTTCAGGGACAACTAATGAAAAACTGTTTTTT. It codes for CASKLISGTTNEKLFF.

The V gene is TRBV29-1, the J gene TRBJ2-2, with 7 bases matching TRBD1. Germline-derived CDR1 and CDR2 are SQVTM and ANQGSEA. V was clipped by 7 bases and J by 5 bases; unmatched bases: 4. This CDR3 is built from 12 residues. The CDR3, as DNA: TGCAGCGGTAGCAGGGGGACCGGGGAGCTGTTTTTT. It codes for CSGSRGTGELFF.

The V call is TRBV7-2, the J call TRBJ2-5, with 10 bases that match TRBD1. CDR3 length: 17 residues. V was pared by 1 base and J by 4 bases, with 9 bases of the junction left unmatched. In germline, CDR1 is SGHTA, CDR2 FQGNSA. CDR3 nucleotides: TGTGCCAGCAGCTTAGGGACAGGGGGAGGGTCGTTAGAGACCCAGTACTTC. Translating it yields CASSLGTGGGSLETQYF. The variable domain in full, with the rest retrieved from reference TRBV7-2 and TRBJ2-5, is GAGVSQSPSNKVTEKGKDVELRCDPISGHTALYWYRQSLGQGLEFLIYFQGNSAPDKSGLPSDRFSAERTGGSVSTLTIQRTQQEDSAVYLCASSLGTGGGSLETQYFGPGTRLLVL.

The chain couples TRBV11-3 to TRBJ2-1; TRBD2 agrees at 14 bases. There are 16 residues in the CDR3. The V segment lost 5 bases and the J segment 6 bases; nucleotides outside the gene matches: 6. Germline assignment: CDR1 SGHNT and CDR2 YENEEA. CDR3 sequence reads: CASSPAGTSGSNEQFF. The CDR3 DNA reads as TGTGCCAGCAGCCCGGCCGGGACTAGCGGGAGCAATGAGCAGTTCTTC.